This is a list of T cell receptor beta chains from one sample in a study of cytomegalovirus exposure and HLA in healthy donors. Measured with immunoSEQ multiplex PCR; TCRdb has only the in-frame clones, and not every one. This sample has roughly 200,000 clones, with 65% to 85% found just once. The material sequenced was PBMCs. These TCRs come from a man aged 55 to 70 in good health and CMV-seronegative. Each CDR3 is given with its conserved first and last residue. The order of the fields is J gene, D gene, CDR3 length, V gene, clone size, CDR3 DNA, CDR3 protein. D genes are given only for firm matches. Not every row has a clone size; where given, it reads once, few, many or a size class.

>TRBJ1-3|.|18|TRBV5-6|once
TGTGCCAGCCCCCCTCGGGGGAAGAACAGGAACTCTGGAAACACCATATATTTT
CASPPRGKNRNSGNTIYF
>TRBJ2-7|TRBD1|15|TRBV27|few
TGTGCCAGCAGTAACCGACAGGGGGCGCGCTACGAGCAGTACTTC
CASSNRQGARYEQYF
>TRBJ2-1|TRBD2|16|TRBV7-2|once
TGTGCCAGCAGCTTCTCGGGACTAGCCATAGACAATGAGCAGTTCTTC
CASSFSGLAIDNEQFF
>TRBJ1-5|TRBD1|14|TRBV19|.
TGTGCCAGTAGTATCCCAGGGGGTGGCCAGCCCCAGCATTTT
CASSIPGGGQPQHF
>TRBJ1-2|.|12|TRBV7-2|few
TGTGCCAGCAGCTACAGGGTTGGGGACTACACCTTC
CASSYRVGDYTF
>TRBJ2-3|TRBD1|15|TRBV4-2|.
TGTGCCAGCAGCCAAGAAGGCCAGGGGGCAGATACGCAGTATTTT
CASSQEGQGADTQYF
>TRBJ2-3|TRBD2|16|TRBV4-2|.
TGTGCCAGCAGCCAAGCTCGGGGGGGCCGCACAGATACGCAGTATTTT
CASSQARGGRTDTQYF
>TRBJ1-3|.|13|TRBV5-4|few
TGTGCCAGCAGCTTGGGAGGAGCAGACACCATATATTTT
CASSLGGADTIYF
>TRBJ2-5|.|15|TRBV6-5|.
TGTGCCAGCAGTTACTTCAGGGTCTCGGTAGAGACCCAGTACTTC
CASSYFRVSVETQYF
>TRBJ1-5|TRBD1|15|TRBV27|.
TGTGCCAGCAGTCGCCTACAGGGGGCGAGGCAGCCCCAGCATTTT
CASSRLQGARQPQHF
>TRBJ2-3|TRBD2|19|TRBV5-1|.
TGCGCCAGCAGCTTGGACGGCAGGACGGGGGGTGGTAGCACAGATACGCAGTATTTT
CASSLDGRTGGGSTDTQYF
>TRBJ2-7|TRBD2|14|TRBV28|.
TGTGCCAGCAGTTTAGCAGCGGGAGGGTACGAGCAGTACTTC
CASSLAAGGYEQYF
>TRBJ2-7|.|13|TRBV5-1|.
TGCGCCAGCAGCTGGCTGGTAAACTACGAGCAGTACTTC
CASSWLVNYEQYF
>TRBJ2-1|TRBD2|15|TRBV27|few
TGTGCCAGCTTAGTAACAGCGGGGATGGGCAATGAGCAGTTCTTC
CASLVTAGMGNEQFF
>TRBJ1-1|.|14|TRBV4-1|.
TGCGCCAGCAGCCAAGTCACAGGGACCACTGAAGCTTTCTTT
CASSQVTGTTEAFF
>TRBJ1-2|TRBD1|13|TRBV28|.
TGTGCCATCCGGACAGGGGGCATGGGTGGCTACACCTTC
CAIRTGGMGGYTF
>TRBJ2-1|TRBD1|15|TRBV4-2|.
TGTGCCAGCAGCCAAGGGGACAGGGGACGGAATGAGCAGTTCTTC
CASSQGDRGRNEQFF
>TRBJ2-3|.|16|TRBV7-9|few
TGTGCCAGCAGCCAGGAGGGGGCCCTTAGCACAGATACGCAGTATTTT
CASSQEGALSTDTQYF
>TRBJ2-1|TRBD2|13|TRBV5-4|.
TGTGCCAGCAGCTTCCAGGGAGGGAATGAGCAGTTCTTC
CASSFQGGNEQFF
>TRBJ2-7|TRBD1|14|TRBV29-1|.
TGCAGCGTCGGGAGGGACAGGGGTTTCTACGAGCAGTACTTC
CSVGRDRGFYEQYF
>TRBJ1-2|.|14|TRBV30|.
TGTGCCTGGAGTGTACAAGGAGGGGACTATGGCTACACCTTC
CAWSVQGGDYGYTF
>TRBJ2-3|.|14|TRBV7-6|.
TGTGCCAGCAGCTTGGGGAGTAGGACAGATACGCAGTATTTT
CASSLGSRTDTQYF
>TRBJ2-7|.|13|TRBV5-8|.
TGTGCCAGCAGCTTTGGGAGAGGTTACGAGCAGTACTTC
CASSFGRGYEQYF
>TRBJ2-7|TRBD1|14|TRBV7-9|.
TGTGCCAGCAGCTCGGGACAGGGTGGCTACGAGCAGTACTTC
CASSSGQGGYEQYF
>TRBJ2-1|TRBD2|15|TRBV7-9|.
TGTGCCAGCAGCTTAGCCCGGGGCGGGAGAAACGAGCAGTTCTTC
CASSLARGGRNEQFF
>TRBJ2-5|.|13|TRBV28|.
TGTGCCAGCACCTCAGTGGGCCCAGAAGAGCAGTACTTC
CASTSVGPEEQYF
>TRBJ2-7|.|11|TRBV7-9|.
TGTGCCAGCAGCGACAGCTACGAGCAGTACTTC
CASSDSYEQYF
>TRBJ2-1|TRBD1|14|TRBV6-4|.
TGTGCCAGCAGCCTCAGGGGGCGCGGCAATGAGCAGTTCTTC
CASSLRGRGNEQFF
>TRBJ2-3|.|14|TRBV5-6|.
TGTGCCAGCAGCTTGGATCTCAGGACAGATACGCAGTATTTT
CASSLDLRTDTQYF
>TRBJ1-1|.|15|TRBV6-5|few
TGTGCCAGCAGTTACTCTCGGGGTTTGAACACTGAAGCTTTCTTT
CASSYSRGLNTEAFF
>TRBJ2-7|.|15|TRBV9|once
TGTGCCAGCACCCCCGGCCCGGATGGCGGCTACGAGCAGTACTTC
CASTPGPDGGYEQYF
>TRBJ1-5|TRBD1|15|TRBV7-9|.
TGTGCCAGCAGCTTTAGACGGAGGGGGCAGCAGCCCCAGAATTTT
CASSFRRRGQQPQNF
>TRBJ2-7|TRBD1|13|TRBV30|.
TGTGCCTGGGGACCAGGGGGCTCCTACGAGCAGTACTTC
CAWGPGGSYEQYF
>TRBJ1-1|TRBD1|16|TRBV7-9|.
TGTGCCAGCAGCGGCCGGGACAGGAATATGAACACTGAAGCTTTCTTT
CASSGRDRNMNTEAFF
>TRBJ2-1|.|14|TRBV6-5|.
TGTGCCAGCAGTTACTCGAAAGGGGCCGGTGAGCAGTTCTTC
CASSYSKGAGEQFF
>TRBJ1-2|.|11|TRBV25-1|.
TGTGCCAGCAGTGAATACGGGGGCTACACCTTC
CASSEYGGYTF
>TRBJ2-5|.|15|TRBV28|.
TGTGCCAGCAGTTTAAGGCGGCCGCGACAAGAGACCCAGTACTTC
CASSLRRPRQETQYF
>TRBJ2-7|TRBD2|14|TRBV6-1|.
TGTGCCAGCAGTGAAGAGCGGGATTCCTACGAGCAGTACTTC
CASSEERDSYEQYF
>TRBJ2-3|.|15|TRBV6-6|few
TGTGCCAGCAGTTACGAAGGGGGTGGAACGGATACGCAGTATTTT
CASSYEGGGTDTQYF
>TRBJ2-2|TRBD2|17|TRBV27|.
TGTGCCAGCAGTCCCAGTAGCGGGAGACTTAACACCGGGGAGCTGTTTTTT
CASSPSSGRLNTGELFF
>TRBJ2-5|TRBD1|15|TRBV5-4|.
TGTGCCAGCAGCTTAACAGGGACAGGGGAAGAGACCCAGTACTTC
CASSLTGTGEETQYF
>TRBJ1-1|.|16|TRBV5-1|few
TGCGCCAGCAAGGAACATCAGGGGTCAGGTCAAACTGAAGCTTTCTTT
CASKEHQGSGQTEAFF
>TRBJ1-2|.|14|TRBV5-8|.
TGTGCCAGCAGCTCGGATGATATTAGCAATGGCTACACCTTC
CASSSDDISNGYTF
>TRBJ1-1|.|16|TRBV9|.
TGTGCCAGCAGCGTAAATGGGACGCGGGGGCCCACTGAAGCTTTCTTT
CASSVNGTRGPTEAFF
>TRBJ2-7|TRBD2|16|TRBV9|.
TGTGCCAGCAGCGTAGCGACTAGCGGTGGGCCCTACGAGCAGTACTTC
CASSVATSGGPYEQYF
>TRBJ1-2|TRBD1|14|TRBV27|.
TGTGCCAGCAGGGGGAACGACAGGGTACGGGGCTACACCTTC
CASRGNDRVRGYTF